This entry is about one TCR beta chain. Its matching antigen is unknown. Pooled samples include second doses given at about 4 or 12 weeks. This entry belongs to a study of T cell responses to AZD1222 COVID-19 vaccine. Assay used: immunoSEQ multiplex PCR; TCRdb lists only in-frame clones, some missing. This table has about 130,000 clones, roughly 93% appearing once. Whole-study findings and limits: Without day 14 samples, only post-peak T cell repertoires were studied. Epitopes outside B.1.351 and B.1.1.7 mutated regions reportedly drew nearly half of spike TCRs.

This CDR3 is 14 amino acids long. CDR1 and CDR2 from the germline V gene are MNHEY and SVGAGI. With 2 bases removed from V and 4 bases from J, the gap between germline ends came to 12 bases. This sample comprised peripheral blood, obtained 28 days after the second AZD1222 dose. The receptor was isolated from an adult who received the AZD1222 COVID-19 vaccine. J is TRBJ2-7 and V is TRBV6-5; maybe TRBD2 (7 bases). CDR3 DNA sequence: TGTGCCAGCAGTTACAAGGGGGGGGTTTACGAGCAGTACTTC. It is translated as CASSYKGGVYEQYF.